The 5 T cell receptor beta chains in this list originate from one sample, sequenced in a study of cytomegalovirus exposure and HLA in healthy donors. Primers: 60 Vbeta forward and 13 Jbeta reverse. TCRdb keeps only in-frame clones here, not all; method: immunoSEQ multiplex PCR. Of 170,000 or so clones in the sample, less than 85% were seen once. Sample: PBMCs. The receptors derive from a young man in good health and CMV-seronegative.

The CDR3 nucleotides are TGTGCCAGCAGCTTAGCCCAGGGCTACGAGCAGTACTTC. Translation gives CASSLAQGYEQYF. V usage is TRBV7-2 and J usage is TRBJ2-7, with D maybe TRBD1 (5 bases). Germline V gives CDR1 SGHTA, CDR2 FQGNSA. The CDR3 contains 13 residues. The V gene lost 0 bases and the J gene lost 3 bases, with 6 bases spanning the gap.

Only one count was recorded for this clone. The chain recombines TRBV4-1 with TRBJ2-4; D possibly corresponds to TRBD2 (5 bases). Looked up from germline, CDR1 is MGHRA and CDR2 is YSYEKL. The CDR3 consists of 16 residues. Trimming took off 0 bases at V and 0 bases at J, with 9 bases between the two ends. This chain's CDR3 is CASSQDRRLAKNIQYF. CDR3 bases: TGCGCCAGCAGCCAAGACAGGAGGCTAGCCAAAAACATTCAGTACTTC.

A single count supports this clone. The V and J genes are TRBV29-1 and TRBJ1-1, with TRBD1 matching 8 bases. Germline CDR1 reads SQVTM; CDR2 reads ANQGSEA. CDR3 length: 13 amino acids. Trimming took 7 bases from V and 1 from J; bases not matched to a gene: 5. The DNA of the CDR3 is TGCAGCGCCAGGGGGCGCAGGAACACTGAAGCTTTCTTT. Its translation is CSARGRRNTEAFF.

The chain uses TRBV6-6 and TRBJ2-5; D perhaps matches TRBD2 (5 bases). TRBJ2-7 matches the DNA end more closely, so the J call is doubtful. The CDR3 runs to 16 residues. Per the germline V gene, CDR1 is MNHNY and CDR2 is SVGAGI (reference sequence). The CDR3 nucleotides read TGTGCCAGCAGATTTCATCCCGGGAACCCCTCCTACGAGCAGTACTTC. Translated, it gives CASRFHPGNPSYEQYF.

The V gene is TRBV23-1, the J gene TRBJ2-7; no clear D. TRBV23-1 counts as an open reading frame of uncertain function. This CDR3 is 13 amino acids long. The V end lost 3 bases, the J end lost 3 bases, and 9 bases lay between the germline ends. CDR3 coding DNA: TGCGCCAGCAGTCATCCCCGCGGCTACGAGCAGTACTTC. Translation: CASSHPRGYEQYF.